The 32 T cell receptor beta chains listed next were all sequenced from one sample in a study of shared clonotypes between healthy human individuals. The data were produced by immunoSEQ multiplex PCR, yet TCRdb's version contains in-frame clones alone and is incomplete. The table includes roughly 380,000 clones, 96% detected once. The sequenced sample consisted of memory CD8+ T cells sorted from blood. The subset: CD45RO+ cells pooled with CCR7-negative TemRA cells. Receptors originate from a man aged 25 to 40 in good health.

V gene TRBV5-1 combines with J gene TRBJ1-1; TRBD1 matches 7 bases. Trimming removed 1 base from V and 5 bases from J; junction bases left unmatched: 5. CDR1 and CDR2 from the germline V gene are SGHRS and YFSETQ. The CDR3 loop spans 14 amino acids. The CDR3 region has the DNA TGCGCCAGCAGCTTGCGGAGGGGGCGAACTGAAGCTTTCTTT. Its protein product is CASSLRRGRTEAFF.

The V and J genes are TRBV2 and TRBJ2-4; 7 bases map to TRBD2. Germline CDR1 is SNHLY and CDR2 is FYNNEI. V trimming: 6 bases; J trimming: 3 bases; junction bases outside the gene matches: 5. This CDR3 region has 14 residues. CDR3 nucleotides: TGTGCCAGCAGGCAAACTAGCGTCAAAAACATTCAGTACTTC. Its translation is CASRQTSVKNIQYF.

The V gene is TRBV10-3, the J gene TRBJ2-5, with D tentatively TRBD2 (6 bases). Per the germline V gene, CDR1 is ENHRY and CDR2 is SYGVKD. The CDR3 covers 15 residues. Trimming stripped 4 bases from V and 2 bases from J, with 14 bases between. The CDR3: CAISVRGGLQETQYF. Written as DNA, the CDR3 is TGTGCCATCAGTGTTCGGGGAGGATTGCAAGAGACCCAGTACTTC.

The gene calls are TRBV29-1 and TRBJ2-3; D is ambiguous. There are 13 residues in the CDR3. V was clipped by 1 base and J by 5 bases, with 10 bases between them. Germline loops: CDR1 SQVTM, CDR2 ANQGSEA. The CDR3 nucleotides are TGCAGCGTTGAAGTGGGAACGGGAGATACGCAGTATTTT. Translating it yields CSVEVGTGDTQYF.

This clone was found once. J is TRBJ2-1 and V is TRBV28; 15 bases match TRBD2. V trimming: 6 bases; J trimming: 8 bases; junction bases outside the gene matches: 17. The CDR3 sequence is 19 residues long. Germline V gives CDR1 MDHEN, CDR2 SYDVKM. The CDR3 spells CASRPTGRTSGRAGDEQFF. CDR3 bases: TGTGCCAGCAGACCCACTGGGAGGACTAGCGGGAGGGCCGGGGATGAGCAGTTCTTC.

The chain joins TRBV6-1 to TRBJ2-7; possible D gene TRBD1, 5 bases. Trimming removed 3 bases at V and 5 bases at J, with 8 bases between. This CDR3 comprises 12 residues. CDR1 MNHNS and CDR2 SASEGT come from the germline V gene. CDR3 bases: TGTGCCAGCAGTGAGACAGCTGACGAGCAGTACTTC. Translating gives CASSETADEQYF.

In the case of this clone: Distinct nucleotide sequences in the sample also encode this CDR3. V usage is TRBV5-1 and J usage is TRBJ1-3; 8 bases map to TRBD1. After removal of 5 bases from V and 2 bases from J, the junction contained 3 bases not matched to a gene. The V gene's germline CDR1 is SGHRS and CDR2 YFSETQ. The CDR3 covers 14 residues. For the CDR3, the DNA is TGCGCCAGCAGTCCCAGGGGGCCTGGAAACACCATATATTTT. It translates to CASSPRGPGNTIYF.

The chain uses TRBV30 and TRBJ2-3, with D tentatively TRBD1 (5 bases). Germline CDR1 reads GTSNPN; CDR2 reads SVGIG (reference sequence). The V gene lost 5 bases and the J gene lost 4 bases, with 10 bases spanning the gap. The CDR3 extends over 12 amino acids. The CDR3 loop reads CAWGHIPDTQYF. The CDR3 bases are TGTGCCTGGGGACATATCCCAGATACGCAGTATTTT.

As concerns this clone: The sample carries other DNA sequences with the same CDR3. The chain uses TRBV6-5 and TRBJ1-2, with D unresolved. The CDR3 totals 13 residues. Germline CDR1 is MNHEY and CDR2 is SVGAGI. With 2 bases removed from V and 2 bases from J, the gap between germline ends came to 6 bases. CDR3 amino acids: CASSYRRNYGYTF. The DNA of the CDR3 is TGTGCCAGCAGTTACAGGCGAAACTATGGCTACACCTTC.

The J gene is TRBJ2-7, the V gene TRBV5-5; 13 positions agree with TRBD2. Per the germline V gene, CDR1 is SGHKS and CDR2 is YYEKEE (reference sequence). CDR3 length: 15 amino acids. The V and J ends lost 4 bases and 4 bases, in that order; junction bases with no gene match: 5. In nucleotides, the CDR3 is TGTGCCAGCAGCCAAGGACTAGCGGGAGTTTACGAGCAGTACTTC. Protein product: CASSQGLAGVYEQYF. The variable domain in full, with the rest retrieved from reference TRBV5-5 and TRBJ2-7, is DAGVTQSPTHLIKTRGQQVTLRCSPISGHKSVSWYQQVLGQGPQFIFQYYEKEERGRGNFPDRFSARQFPNYSSELNVNALLLGDSALYLCASSQGLAGVYEQYFGPGTRLTVT.

V and J are TRBV6-6 and TRBJ2-7; D possibly matches TRBD1 or TRBD2 (5 bases each). Germline assignment: CDR1 MNHNY and CDR2 SVGAGI (reference sequence). The CDR3 loop spans 15 amino acids. V was clipped by 4 bases and J by 2 bases, with 15 bases between them. CDR3 sequence reads: CASSWGRERTYEQYF. In DNA, the CDR3 is TGTGCCAGCAGTTGGGGACGGGAAAGAACCTACGAGCAGTACTTC.

This chain connects TRBV7-2 to TRBJ2-5; 8 bases fit TRBD2. This CDR3 is built from 15 residues. Germline assignment: CDR1 SGHTA and CDR2 FQGNSA. V shed 4 bases, J shed 7 bases, and the junction held 11 bases outside the gene matches. CDR3: CASSWEAGGRGTQYF. In nucleotides, the CDR3 is TGTGCCAGCAGCTGGGAGGCGGGAGGTCGGGGGACCCAGTACTTC.

The rearrangement uses TRBV12-5 and TRBJ2-6; D not resolved. The CDR3 has 16 amino acids. V gave up 1 base and J gave up 4 bases, with 11 bases separating them. Germline loops: CDR1 LGHNT, CDR2 FRNRAP. This chain's CDR3 is CASGLAKGSGANVLTF. CDR3 in DNA: TGTGCTAGTGGTTTGGCGAAAGGGTCCGGGGCCAACGTCCTGACTTTC.

The V gene is TRBV19, the J gene TRBJ2-6, with a possible D match to TRBD2 (6 bases). CDR1 LNHDA and CDR2 SQIVND come from the germline V gene (reference sequence). The CDR3 covers 16 residues. The V and J ends lost 3 bases and 0 bases respectively, with 9 bases between them. The chain's CDR3 is CASSIGTFSGANVLTF. The CDR3 region has the DNA TGTGCCAGTAGTATTGGGACTTTCTCTGGGGCCAACGTCCTGACTTTC.

This chain joins TRBV2 and TRBJ2-6, with unresolved D. Germline CDR1 SNHLY, CDR2 FYNNEI. The CDR3 runs to 14 residues. The V gene lost 7 bases and the J gene lost 3 bases, with 10 bases spanning the gap. This CDR3 is CASKTQYGANVLTF. In nucleotides, the CDR3 is TGTGCCAGCAAAACCCAATATGGGGCCAACGTCCTGACTTTC.

V is TRBV19 and J is TRBJ1-2, with D perhaps TRBD1 (5 bases). Between the trimmed V and J ends, which lost 7 bases and 5 bases, there was a span of 20 bases. This CDR3 spans 15 amino acids. CDR1 is LNHDA and CDR2 is SQIVND in the germline V gene (reference sequence). CDR3 in DNA: TGTGCCAGTACCCTAAGCCGGGGACGGCATTATGGCTACACCTTC. It is translated as CASTLSRGRHYGYTF.

The chain combines TRBV7-2 with TRBJ1-2; 7 nucleotides align to TRBD1. The germline CDR1 and CDR2 sequences are SGHTA and FQGNSA. The CDR3 loop spans 13 amino acids. Trimming cost V 3 bases and J 6 bases; bases outside gene matches: 4. The CDR3 spells CASSLQGGDGYTF. The DNA for the CDR3 is TGTGCCAGCAGCTTGCAGGGGGGGGATGGCTACACCTTC. The full variable domain, its missing parts supplied by reference TRBV7-2 and TRBJ1-2, is GAGVSQSPSNKVTEKGKDVELRCDPISGHTALYWYRQSLGQGLEFLIYFQGNSAPDKSGLPSDRFSAERTGGSVSTLTIQRTQQEDSAVYLCASSLQGGDGYTFGSGTRLTVV.

The rearrangement uses TRBV18 and TRBJ1-1; a possible D gene is TRBD1 (5 bases). V dropped 2 bases and J dropped 4 bases, with 14 bases sitting between them. This CDR3 has 15 amino acids. The germline CDR1 and CDR2 sequences are KGHSH and LQKENI. The CDR3 nucleotides are TGTGCCAGCTCACCAAATCAGGGAAGATTCACTGAAGCTTTCTTT. It encodes CASSPNQGRFTEAFF.

The gene calls are TRBV2 and TRBJ2-5; 7 bases map to TRBD2. This CDR3 comprises 13 residues. Germline CDR1 reads SNHLY; CDR2 reads FYNNEI. The V gene end was trimmed by 4 bases and the J gene end by 4 bases; junction bases not matched to a gene: 3. CDR3 amino acids: CASSAGGGETQYF. CDR3 nucleotides: TGTGCCAGCAGTGCGGGGGGAGGAGAGACCCAGTACTTC.

The CDR3 bases are TGTGCCAGCTCAACTCCTAGCGGAGCCAAAAACATTCAGTACTTC. It yields the protein CASSTPSGAKNIQYF. The rearrangement uses TRBV18 and TRBJ2-4; 7 nucleotides agree with TRBD2. This CDR3 comprises 15 residues. Germline V lookup: CDR1 KGHSH, CDR2 LQKENI. The V and J ends lost 5 bases and 0 bases, in that order; junction bases with no gene match: 4.

This clone appeared once. The CDR3 is CAWDRAGERQETQYF. DNA for the CDR3: TGTGCCTGGGATCGAGCGGGGGAACGCCAAGAGACCCAGTACTTC. The chain combines TRBV30 with TRBJ2-5; 8 positions match TRBD2. The CDR3 totals 15 residues. Trimming at V came to 5 bases and at J to 1 base, leaving 9 bases not matched to a gene. In germline, CDR1 is GTSNPN, CDR2 SVGIG (reference sequence).

Concerning this clone: Sequence at one end of the junction differs from germline and may be a read error. The CDR3 region is CASSLAGVGPEQYF. The CDR3 DNA is TGTGCCAGCAGCCTAGCGGGAGTAGGTCCCGAGCAGTACTTC. J is TRBJ2-7 and V is TRBV7-2; 10 positions match TRBD2. The germline gives CDR1 SGHTA, CDR2 FQGNSA. The CDR3 sequence is 14 residues long.

CDR3 sequence reads: CASSSERGSNQPQHF. The CDR3, as DNA: TGTGCCAGCAGTAGCGAAAGGGGGAGCAATCAGCCCCAGCATTTT. The V gene is TRBV6-1, the J gene TRBJ1-5; D possibly corresponds to TRBD1 (6 bases). Germline lookup yields CDR1 MNHNS and CDR2 SASEGT. The CDR3 spans 15 residues. Deletions cut 5 bases from V and 1 base from J, with 12 bases between.

This rearrangement joins TRBV7-9 to TRBJ2-2; D not certain. The V and J ends lost 6 bases and 11 bases respectively, with 13 bases between them. The CDR3 runs 12 residues. Germline V lookup: CDR1 SEHNR, CDR2 FQNEAQ (reference sequence). This CDR3 is CASSVSAIELFF. CDR3 DNA: TGTGCCAGCAGTGTATCCGCAATCGAGCTGTTTTTT.

The J gene is TRBJ2-1, the V gene TRBV4-2, with TRBD1 identical over 8 bases. After removal of 4 bases from V and 7 bases from J, the junction contained 9 bases not matched to a gene. This CDR3 is 15 amino acids long. Germline-derived CDR1 and CDR2 are LGHNA and YNFKEQ. CDR3 sequence: CASSPQTGEENEQFF. The CDR3 DNA sequence: TGTGCCAGCAGCCCGCAGACAGGGGAGGAAAATGAGCAGTTCTTC.

The gene calls are TRBV28 and TRBJ1-5; D may be TRBD1 (6 bases). Germline V gives CDR1 MDHEN, CDR2 SYDVKM. The CDR3 is 14 residues long. Trimming stripped 4 bases from V and 3 bases from J, with 10 bases between. In DNA, the CDR3 is TGTGCCAGCAGTTCTCAGGGGTTCAATCAGCCCCAGCATTTT. Protein sequence: CASSSQGFNQPQHF.

This clone has only a few counts. In the same sample, other DNA sequences code for this CDR3. The J gene is TRBJ2-7, the V gene TRBV10-3; 10 bases align to TRBD1. J gave up 3 bases and V 4 bases, and 0 bases lay outside the gene matches. The CDR3 contains 13 residues. Germline CDR1 reads ENHRY; CDR2 reads SYGVKD. CDR3 amino acids: CAISGTGGYEQYF. The CDR3, as DNA: TGTGCCATCAGTGGGACAGGGGGCTACGAGCAGTACTTC.

As for this clone: The sample contains more than one DNA sequence encoding this CDR3. The rearrangement links TRBV5-1 to TRBJ2-1, with TRBD2 matching over 10 bases. The V and J ends lost 2 bases and 3 bases, in that order; junction bases with no gene match: 2. Germline lookup yields CDR1 SGHRS and CDR2 YFSETQ. The CDR3 covers 15 residues. The CDR3 here is CASSLGTSDYNEQFF. Here the CDR3 DNA reads TGCGCCAGCAGCTTAGGGACTAGCGACTACAATGAGCAGTTCTTC.

The chain couples TRBV11-2 to TRBJ2-1, with unresolved D. V gave up 3 bases and J gave up 3 bases, with 0 bases separating them. The CDR3 covers 11 residues. CDR1 and CDR2 from the germline V gene are SGHAT and FQNNGV. The CDR3 nucleotides are TGTGCCAGCAGCTTCTACAATGAGCAGTTCTTC. Its translation: CASSFYNEQFF.

This chain uses TRBV6-5 with TRBJ2-1, with TRBD2 matching 11 bases. The V segment lost 6 bases and the J segment 2 bases; nucleotides outside the gene matches: 3. The CDR3 totals 15 residues. CDR1 is MNHEY, CDR2 SVGAGI, per germline. The CDR3 DNA follows: TGTGCCAGCAGCCGACTAGCGGGAACCTACAATGAGCAGTTCTTC. This gives the protein CASSRLAGTYNEQFF.

The CDR3 is CASSFPPATNEKLFF. The CDR3, as DNA: TGTGCCAGCAGTTTTCCCCCAGCAACTAATGAAAAACTGTTTTTT. This rearrangement joins TRBV28 to TRBJ1-4; no clear D gene. The germline V gene has CDR1 MDHEN and CDR2 SYDVKM. Deletions cut 3 bases from V and 0 bases from J, with 8 bases between. The CDR3 is 15 amino acids.

The J gene is TRBJ2-3, the V gene TRBV5-4; D is uncertain. This CDR3 comprises 14 residues. Germline V lookup: CDR1 SGHNT, CDR2 YYREEE (reference sequence). V lost 2 bases to trimming and J lost 4 bases, with 11 bases between them. The CDR3, as DNA: TGTGCCAGCAGCTTATACGGGTTGCCAGATACGCAGTATTTT. This translates into CASSLYGLPDTQYF.